This T cell receptor beta chain was profiled in a study of shared clonotypes between healthy human individuals. Assay used: immunoSEQ multiplex PCR; TCRdb lists only in-frame clones, some missing. In the table there are about 1.9 million clones, 80% to 95% of which are singletons. CDR1 MGHRA and CDR2 YSYEKL come from the germline V gene. The CDR3 covers 14 residues. The ends were cut back, 3 bases at V and 4 bases at J, with 10 bases in the middle. Naive CD8 populations comprised CD45RO-negative cells positively selected for CCR7, excluding terminally differentiated effector memory CD45RA+ cells. The TCR sequence derives from a man aged 18 to 29 in good health. Some clones in this sample may be carry-over from other donors' samples. The specimen was naive CD8+ T cells from PBMCs. The chain joins TRBV4-1 to TRBJ1-5, with D possibly TRBD1 on 6 matching bases. The CDR3 protein is CASSHGGGNQPQHF. Here the CDR3 DNA reads TGCGCCAGCAGCCATGGGGGCGGAAATCAGCCCCAGCATTTT.